In this sample, the clone carrying this TCR beta chain turned up many times. Its antigen is still unknown. This entry belongs to a study of neurological immune-mediated disorders. General study points: HTLV-1-associated myelopathy had the most TCR clonal expansion, and multiple sclerosis had the least, less than healthy controls. None of the CDR3 amino acid sequences of expanded clones were shared across subjects, and this suggested private repertoires in all groups.

The cDNA was produced through 5'RACE with 10-nucleotide random UMIs. TCRdb called the 5' RACE reads again in MiXCR, with one record for every CDR3 protein. The table records about 59,000 distinct CDR3 sequences, around 24% of them present only once. Stated time point: technical triplicate 2. This receptor was taken from a man aged 60 to 75 with HTLV-1-associated myelopathy (HAM/TSP). Sequenced input: PBMCs.

This CDR3 is CASSPGTSGRGEQFF. The CDR3 DNA reads TGTGCCAGCTCACCAGGGACTAGCGGGAGAGGTGAGCAGTTCTTC. This rearrangement joins TRBV18 to TRBJ2-1; 14 nucleotides agree with TRBD2. The CDR3 loop spans 15 amino acids. CDR1 is KGHSH, CDR2 LQKENI, per germline. Trimming took 2 bases from V and 9 from J; bases not matched to a gene: 3.